The clone carrying this TCR beta chain was counted once. This sample is drawn from a study of T cell responses to AZD1222 COVID-19 vaccine. Libraries were prepared by immunoSEQ multiplex PCR; TCRdb keeps only in-frame clonotypes and omits some of them. The table lists under 95,000 clones, 90% of them singletons. CDR3 length: 15 amino acids. The V and J ends lost 5 bases and 0 bases, in that order; junction bases with no gene match: 6. CDR1 and CDR2 from the germline V gene are SGHAT and FQNNGV. Second doses at about 4 or about 12 weeks were pooled. The TCR originated in an adult who received the AZD1222 COVID-19 vaccine. Specimen: peripheral blood, collected 28 days after the second AZD1222 dose. The rearrangement uses TRBV11-2 and TRBJ1-1; 7 positions agree with TRBD1. In DNA, the CDR3 is TGTGCCAGCAGCCCACCGGGACAGATGAACACTGAAGCTTTCTTT. Translation: CASSPPGQMNTEAFF.